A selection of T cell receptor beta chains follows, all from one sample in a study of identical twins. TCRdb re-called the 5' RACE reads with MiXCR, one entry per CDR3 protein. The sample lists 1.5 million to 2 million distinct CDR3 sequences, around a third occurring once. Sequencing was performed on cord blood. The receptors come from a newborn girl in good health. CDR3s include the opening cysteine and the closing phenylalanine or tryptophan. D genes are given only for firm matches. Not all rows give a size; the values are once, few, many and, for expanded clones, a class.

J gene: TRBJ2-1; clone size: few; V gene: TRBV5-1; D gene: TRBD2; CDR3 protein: CASSLWSSGSPNEQFF; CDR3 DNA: TGCGCCAGCAGCTTGTGGTCTAGCGGGAGCCCCAATGAGCAGTTCTTC
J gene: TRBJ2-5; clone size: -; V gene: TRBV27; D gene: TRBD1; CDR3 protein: CASSLTWTGGNEQYF; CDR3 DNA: TGTGCCAGCAGTTTAACCTGGACAGGGGGCAATGAGCAGTACTTC
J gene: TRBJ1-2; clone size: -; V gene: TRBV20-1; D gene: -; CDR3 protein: CSAKDQGSYTF; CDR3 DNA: TGCAGTGCTAAGGACCAGGGGAGCTACACCTTC
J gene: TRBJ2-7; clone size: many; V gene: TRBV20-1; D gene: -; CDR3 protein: CSASSRQVLYEQYF; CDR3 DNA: TGCAGTGCTAGCTCCCGACAGGTTTTGTACGAGCAGTACTTC
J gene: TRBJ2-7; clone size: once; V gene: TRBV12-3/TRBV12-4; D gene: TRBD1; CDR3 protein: CASSLALRDRDYEQYF; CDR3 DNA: TGTGCCAGCAGTTTAGCACTCCGGGACAGGGACTACGAGCAGTACTTC
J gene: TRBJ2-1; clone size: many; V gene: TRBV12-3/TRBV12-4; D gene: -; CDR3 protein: CASSSRDLGEQFF; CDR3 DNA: TGTGCCAGCAGTTCCCGGGACTTAGGTGAGCAGTTCTTC
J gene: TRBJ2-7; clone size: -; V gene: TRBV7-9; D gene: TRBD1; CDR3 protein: CASSAGQAFSSYEQYF; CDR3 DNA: TGTGCCAGCAGCGCCGGACAGGCGTTTTCCTCCTACGAGCAGTACTTC
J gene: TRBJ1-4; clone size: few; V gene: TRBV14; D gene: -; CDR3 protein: CASSQDIWQGTNEKLFF; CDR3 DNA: TGTGCCAGCAGCCAAGATATATGGCAGGGGACTAATGAAAAACTGTTTTTT
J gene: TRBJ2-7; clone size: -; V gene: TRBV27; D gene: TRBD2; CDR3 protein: CASSGSGQFTYEQYF; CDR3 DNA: TGTGCCAGCAGTGGTAGCGGGCAATTCACCTACGAGCAGTACTTC
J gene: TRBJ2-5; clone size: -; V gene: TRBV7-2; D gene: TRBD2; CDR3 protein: CASSFDGTRSTSMQAYF; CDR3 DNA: TGTGCCAGCAGCTTCGATGGGACTAGAAGTACGAGCATGCAGGCGTACTTC
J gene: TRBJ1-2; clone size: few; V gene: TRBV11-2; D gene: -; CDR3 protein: CASRIAGRNYGYTF; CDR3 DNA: TGTGCCAGCAGAATAGCGGGACGGAACTATGGCTACACCTTC
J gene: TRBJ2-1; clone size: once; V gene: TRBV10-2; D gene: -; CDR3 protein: CASSRTGYDEQFF; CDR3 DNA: TGCGCCAGCAGCCGAACCGGGTACGATGAGCAGTTCTTC
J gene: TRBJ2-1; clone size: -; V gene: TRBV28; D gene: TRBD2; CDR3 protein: CASRLPGLFSEQFF; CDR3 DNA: TGTGCCAGCAGGCTACCGGGACTATTCAGTGAGCAGTTCTTC
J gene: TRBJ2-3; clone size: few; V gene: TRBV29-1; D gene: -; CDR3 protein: CSVQHGTDTQYF; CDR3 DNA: TGCAGCGTGCAACACGGGACAGATACGCAGTATTTT
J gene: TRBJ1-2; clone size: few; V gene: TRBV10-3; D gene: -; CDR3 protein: CAITAGNYGYTF; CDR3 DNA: TGTGCCATCACGGCAGGGAACTATGGCTACACCTTC
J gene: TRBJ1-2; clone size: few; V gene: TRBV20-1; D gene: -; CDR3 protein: CSARHFGGNHGYTF; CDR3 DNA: TGCAGTGCTCGCCATTTTGGGGGAAACCATGGCTACACCTTC
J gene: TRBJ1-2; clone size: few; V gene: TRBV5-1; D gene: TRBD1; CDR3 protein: CASSLGRQGSYGYTF; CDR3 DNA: TGCGCCAGCAGCTTGGGTCGACAGGGCAGCTATGGCTACACCTTC
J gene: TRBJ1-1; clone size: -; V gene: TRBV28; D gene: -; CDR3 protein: CAIKGGVSNTEAFF; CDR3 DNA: TGTGCCATCAAGGGTGGGGTTTCGAACACTGAAGCTTTCTTT
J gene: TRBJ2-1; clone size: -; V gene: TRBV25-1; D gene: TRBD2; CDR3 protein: CASTPPASGYNEQFF; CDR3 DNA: TGTGCCAGCACCCCGCCGGCTAGCGGTTACAATGAGCAGTTCTTC
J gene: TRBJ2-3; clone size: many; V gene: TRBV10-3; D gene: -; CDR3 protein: CAISESNTDTQYF; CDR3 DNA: TGTGCCATCAGTGAGTCGAACACAGATACGCAGTATTTT